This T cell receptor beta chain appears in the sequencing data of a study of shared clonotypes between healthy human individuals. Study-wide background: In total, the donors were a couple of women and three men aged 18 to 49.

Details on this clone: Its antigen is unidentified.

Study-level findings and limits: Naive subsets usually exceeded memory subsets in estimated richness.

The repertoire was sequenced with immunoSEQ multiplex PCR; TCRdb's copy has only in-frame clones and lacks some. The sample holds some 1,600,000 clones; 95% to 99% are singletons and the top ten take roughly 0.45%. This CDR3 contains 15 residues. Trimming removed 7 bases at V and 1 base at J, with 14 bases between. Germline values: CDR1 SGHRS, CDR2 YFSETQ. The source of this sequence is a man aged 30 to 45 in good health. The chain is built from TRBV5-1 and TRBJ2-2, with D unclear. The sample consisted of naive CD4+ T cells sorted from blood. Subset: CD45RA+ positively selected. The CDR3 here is CASGTKNENTGELFF. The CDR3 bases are TGCGCCAGCGGCACAAAAAACGAGAACACCGGGGAGCTGTTTTTT.